This T cell receptor (beta chain) was captured in a study of T-cell reconstitution after alpha-beta-depleted transplantation in children. In germline, CDR1 is SQVTM, CDR2 ANQGSEA. V gave up 5 bases and J gave up 1 base; unmatched junction bases: 6. The CDR3 is made up of 15 amino acids. Unique molecular identifiers were incorporated during preparation of the TCRbeta library. MiXCR, run by TCRdb on the PCR reads, gives a single entry per CDR3 protein. The repertoire holds about 270,000 distinct CDR3 sequences, with over 8% as singletons. Material: PBMCs from the stem cell graft donor, obtained from the stem cell graft. The TCR sequence derives from a human donor who donated a stem cell graft to a child with SCID. The V gene is TRBV29-1, the J gene TRBJ2-3, with 10 bases lining up with TRBD2. CDR3 DNA: TGCAGCGTTCGTCTAGCGGGGGTGGGCACAGATACGCAGTATTTT. Its translation is CSVRLAGVGTDTQYF.